A selection of T cell receptor beta chains follows, all from one sample in a study of shared clonotypes between healthy human individuals. Some clones are missing from TCRdb's copy, which holds only in-frame ones; the method was immunoSEQ multiplex PCR. This table has over 700,000 clones, 72% appearing once. The sequencing input was memory CD4+ T cells sorted from blood. The receptors were gathered from a woman under 40 in good health. Each CDR3 is given with its conserved first and last residue.

TRBJ2-1,TRBV25-1,CASSPRTGGSNEQFF
TRBJ2-7,TRBV23-1,CASTPHSGRRVAYEQYF
TRBJ1-2,TRBV7-2,CASSQGGRFYGYTF
TRBJ2-5,TRBV18,CASSSEETQYF
TRBJ1-4,TRBV25-1,CASSEPGGRHEKLFF
TRBJ2-7,TRBV29-1,CSVLQRTVMTNYEQYF
TRBJ1-5,TRBV28,CASSAESRQARQPQHF
TRBJ2-1,TRBV7-2,CARRTGTVNNEQFF
TRBJ2-1,TRBV27,CATRVGGTRMSNEQFF
TRBJ1-5,TRBV2,CASSADYSNQPQHF
TRBJ1-5,TRBV2,CASSMDRGGFSNQPQHF
TRBJ2-2,TRBV5-1,CASSSAYRGFDTGELFF
TRBJ1-5,TRBV19,CASSQGGVQPQHF
TRBJ2-4,TRBV29-1,CSVRQGADIQYF